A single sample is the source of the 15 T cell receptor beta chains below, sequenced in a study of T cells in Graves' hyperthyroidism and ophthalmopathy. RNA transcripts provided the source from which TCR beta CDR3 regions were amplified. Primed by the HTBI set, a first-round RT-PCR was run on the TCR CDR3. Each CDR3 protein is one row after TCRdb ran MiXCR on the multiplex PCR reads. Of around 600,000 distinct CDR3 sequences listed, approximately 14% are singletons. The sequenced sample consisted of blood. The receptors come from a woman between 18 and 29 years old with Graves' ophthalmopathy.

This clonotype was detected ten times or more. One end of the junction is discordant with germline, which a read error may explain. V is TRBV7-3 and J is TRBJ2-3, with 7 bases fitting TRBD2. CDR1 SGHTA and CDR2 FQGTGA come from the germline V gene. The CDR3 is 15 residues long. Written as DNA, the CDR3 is TGTGCCAGCAGCCTAACCGGGACTATTGCAGATACGCAGTATTTT. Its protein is CASSLTGTIADTQYF.

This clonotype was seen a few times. Here the CDR3 reads CASSSVAGTPSSYEQYF. CDR3 sequence (DNA): TGTGCCAGCAGTAGTGTGGCCGGGACTCCGAGCTCCTACGAGCAGTACTTC. The chain carries TRBV28 and TRBJ2-7, with a weak D call TRBD2 (6 bases). The germline CDR1 and CDR2 sequences are MDHEN and SYDVKM. Trimming took off 5 bases at V and 0 bases at J, with 20 bases between the two ends. The CDR3 contains 17 residues. The variable domain in full, completed from reference TRBV28 and TRBJ2-7, reads DVKVTQSSRYLVKRTGEKVFLECVQDMDHENMFWYRQDPGLGLRLIYFSYDVKMKEKGDIPEGYSVSREKKERFSLILESASTNQTSMYLCASSSVAGTPSSYEQYFGPGTRLTVT.

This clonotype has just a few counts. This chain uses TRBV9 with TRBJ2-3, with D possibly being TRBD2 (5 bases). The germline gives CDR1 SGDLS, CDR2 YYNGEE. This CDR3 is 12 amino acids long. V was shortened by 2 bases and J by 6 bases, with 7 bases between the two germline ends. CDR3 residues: CASSVRDDTQYF. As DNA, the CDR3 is TGTGCCAGCAGCGTGAGGGATGATACGCAGTATTTT.

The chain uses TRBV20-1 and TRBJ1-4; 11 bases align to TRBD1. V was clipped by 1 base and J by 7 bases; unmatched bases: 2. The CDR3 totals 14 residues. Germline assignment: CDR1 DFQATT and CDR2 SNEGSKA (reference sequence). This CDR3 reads CSARAGQGGEKLFF. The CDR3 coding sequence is TGCAGTGCTAGAGCGGGACAGGGGGGTGAAAAACTGTTTTTT.

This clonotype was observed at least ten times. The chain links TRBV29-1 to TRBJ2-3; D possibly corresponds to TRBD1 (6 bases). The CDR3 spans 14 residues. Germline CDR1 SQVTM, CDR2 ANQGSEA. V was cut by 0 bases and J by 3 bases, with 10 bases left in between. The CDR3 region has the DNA TGCAGCGTTGAAGAAGCAGGGGAGACAGATACGCAGTATTTT. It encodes CSVEEAGETDTQYF.

The CDR3 DNA is TGTGCCAGCAGCCAAGGCGGGACTAGCGGGTACAATGAGCAGTTCTTC. This gives the protein CASSQGGTSGYNEQFF. The chain joins TRBV3-1 to TRBJ2-1, with 12 bases lining up with TRBD2. From germline, CDR1 is LGHDT and CDR2 YNNKEL (reference sequence). The CDR3 length is 16 residues. V gave up 1 base and J gave up 4 bases; unmatched junction bases: 2.

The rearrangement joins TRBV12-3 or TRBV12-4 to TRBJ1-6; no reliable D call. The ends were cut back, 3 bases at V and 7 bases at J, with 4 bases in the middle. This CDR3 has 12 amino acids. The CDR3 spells CASSFENSPLHF. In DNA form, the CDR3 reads TGTGCCAGCAGTTTTGAGAATTCACCCCTCCACTTT.

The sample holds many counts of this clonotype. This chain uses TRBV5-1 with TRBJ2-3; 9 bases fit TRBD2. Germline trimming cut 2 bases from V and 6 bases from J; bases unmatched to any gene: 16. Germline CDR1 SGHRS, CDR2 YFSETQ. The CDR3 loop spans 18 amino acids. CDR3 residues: CASSFGQGIGGRVDTQYF. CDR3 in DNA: TGCGCCAGCAGCTTTGGGCAGGGGATCGGCGGGAGGGTGGATACGCAGTATTTT.

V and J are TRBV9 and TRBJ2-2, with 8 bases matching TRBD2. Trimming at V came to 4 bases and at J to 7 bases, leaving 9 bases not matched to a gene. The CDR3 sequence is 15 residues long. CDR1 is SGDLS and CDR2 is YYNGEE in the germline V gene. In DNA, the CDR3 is TGTGCCAGCAGCCGAAGCGGGAGCAGGAACGGGGAGCTGTTTTTT. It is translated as CASSRSGSRNGELFF.

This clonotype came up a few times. CDR3: CASSGPRDRNNYGYTF. In DNA, the CDR3 is TGCGCCAGCAGCGGACCGAGGGATCGGAATAACTATGGCTACACCTTC. The chain has TRBV4-3 and TRBJ1-2; D is uncertain. Germline CDR1 reads LGHNA; CDR2 reads YSLEER. The CDR3 has 16 amino acids. Trimming took 5 bases from V and 1 from J, leaving 17 bases between them.

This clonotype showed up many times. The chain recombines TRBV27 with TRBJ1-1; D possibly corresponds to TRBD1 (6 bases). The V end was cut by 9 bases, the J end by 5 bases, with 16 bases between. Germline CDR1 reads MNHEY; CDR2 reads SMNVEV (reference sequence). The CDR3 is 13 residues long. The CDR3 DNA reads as TGTGCCAGTTACACCGGGACAACTACTGAAGCTTTCTTT. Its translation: CASYTGTTTEAFF.

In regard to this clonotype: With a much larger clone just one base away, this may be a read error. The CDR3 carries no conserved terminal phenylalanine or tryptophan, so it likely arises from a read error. The CDR3 reads CSVDDGTPSSNYGYTI. The CDR3 bases are TGCAGCGTGGACGACGGAACTCCTAGCTCTAACTATGGCTACACCATC. The chain links TRBV29-1 to TRBJ1-2; D is unresolved. Trimming removed 6 bases at V and 0 bases at J, with 20 bases between. The CDR3 loop spans 16 amino acids. From germline, CDR1 is SQVTM and CDR2 ANQGSEA.

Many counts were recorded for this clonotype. CDR3 nucleotides: TGTGCCAGCAGCCAAGTTTATTTAAGGGGTCGGAACACTGAAGCTTTCTTT. Amino acids: CASSQVYLRGRNTEAFF. The V and J genes are TRBV3-1 and TRBJ1-1, with D possibly TRBD1 on 5 matching bases. The V and J ends lost 1 base and 1 base respectively, with 16 bases between them. CDR3 length equals 17 residues. Germline CDR1 reads LGHDT; CDR2 reads YNNKEL (reference sequence).

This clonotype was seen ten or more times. In DNA, the CDR3 is TGTGCCAGCGCGGACCTCTACAATGAGCAGTTCTTC. Its protein is CASADLYNEQFF. V and J are TRBV28 and TRBJ2-1; no firm D call. This CDR3 has 12 amino acids. V was pared by 8 bases and J by 3 bases, with 8 bases between. Germline V gene sequence: CDR1 MDHEN, CDR2 SYDVKM.

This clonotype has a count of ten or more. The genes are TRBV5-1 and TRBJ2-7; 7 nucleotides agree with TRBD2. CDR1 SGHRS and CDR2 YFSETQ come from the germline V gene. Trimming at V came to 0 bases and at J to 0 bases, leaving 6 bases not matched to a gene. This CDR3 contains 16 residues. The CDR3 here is CASSLGGAGFSYEQYF. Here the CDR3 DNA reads TGCGCCAGCAGCTTGGGGGGAGCGGGGTTCTCCTACGAGCAGTACTTC.